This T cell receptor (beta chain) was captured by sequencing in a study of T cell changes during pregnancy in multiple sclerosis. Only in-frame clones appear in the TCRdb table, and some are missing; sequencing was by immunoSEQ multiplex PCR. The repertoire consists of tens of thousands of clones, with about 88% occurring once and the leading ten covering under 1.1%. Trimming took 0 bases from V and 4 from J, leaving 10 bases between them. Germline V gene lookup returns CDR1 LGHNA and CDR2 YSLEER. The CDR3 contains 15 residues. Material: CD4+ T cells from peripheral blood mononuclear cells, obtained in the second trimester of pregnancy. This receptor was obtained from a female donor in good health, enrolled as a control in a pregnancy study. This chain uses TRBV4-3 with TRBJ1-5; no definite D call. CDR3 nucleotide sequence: TGCGCCAGCAGCCAAGATGGCTCGGGGAATCAGCCCCAGCATTTT. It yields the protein CASSQDGSGNQPQHF.